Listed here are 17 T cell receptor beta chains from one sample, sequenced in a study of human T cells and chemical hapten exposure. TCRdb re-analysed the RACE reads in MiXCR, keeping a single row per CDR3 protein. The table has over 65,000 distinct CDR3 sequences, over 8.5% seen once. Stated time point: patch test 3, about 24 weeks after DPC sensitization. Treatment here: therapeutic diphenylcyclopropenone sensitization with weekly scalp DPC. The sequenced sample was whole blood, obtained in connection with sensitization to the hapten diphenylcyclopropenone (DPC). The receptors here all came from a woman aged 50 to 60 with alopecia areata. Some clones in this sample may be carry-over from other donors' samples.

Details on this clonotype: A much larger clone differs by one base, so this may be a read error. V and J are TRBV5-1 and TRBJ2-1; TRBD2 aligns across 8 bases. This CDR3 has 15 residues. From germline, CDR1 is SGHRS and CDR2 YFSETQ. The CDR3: CVSTEGSGGLNEQFF. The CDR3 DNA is TGCGTCAGCACCGAAGGGAGCGGGGGTTTGAATGAGCAGTTCTTC.

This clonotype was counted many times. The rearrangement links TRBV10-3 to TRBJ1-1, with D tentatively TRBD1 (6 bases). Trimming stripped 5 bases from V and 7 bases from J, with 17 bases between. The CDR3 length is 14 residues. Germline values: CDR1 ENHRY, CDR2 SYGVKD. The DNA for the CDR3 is TGTGCCATCAGTCATGAGACAGGCTACGGTGAAGCTTTCTTT. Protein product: CAISHETGYGEAFF.

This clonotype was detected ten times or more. The CDR3 spells CASSLDARNTYGYTF. CDR3 DNA: TGTGCCAGCAGCTTAGATGCTAGAAATACCTATGGCTACACCTTC. The chain recombines TRBV11-2 with TRBJ1-2; D is unclear. CDR1 SGHAT and CDR2 FQNNGV come from the germline V gene. V dropped 0 bases and J dropped 4 bases, with 12 bases sitting between them. The CDR3 spans 15 residues.

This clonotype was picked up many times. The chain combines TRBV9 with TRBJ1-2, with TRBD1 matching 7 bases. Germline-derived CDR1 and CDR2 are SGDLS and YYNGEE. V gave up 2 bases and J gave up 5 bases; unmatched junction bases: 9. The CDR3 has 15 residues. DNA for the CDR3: TGTGCCAGCAGCGTGCCGGGACAGACGACTTATGGCTACACCTTC. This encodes CASSVPGQTTYGYTF.

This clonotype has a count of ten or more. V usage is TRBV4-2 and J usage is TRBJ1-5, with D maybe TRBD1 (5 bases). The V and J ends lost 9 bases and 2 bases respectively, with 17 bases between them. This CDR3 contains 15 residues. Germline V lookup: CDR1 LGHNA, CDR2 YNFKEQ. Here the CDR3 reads CASGDSLLGNQPQHF. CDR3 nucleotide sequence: TGTGCCAGTGGGGACTCACTGTTAGGCAATCAGCCCCAGCATTTT.

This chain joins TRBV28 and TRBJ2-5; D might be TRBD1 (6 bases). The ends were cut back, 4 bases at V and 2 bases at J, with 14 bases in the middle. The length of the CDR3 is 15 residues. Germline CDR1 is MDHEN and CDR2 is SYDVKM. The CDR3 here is CASSSGGQIQETQYF. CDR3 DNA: TGTGCCAGCAGTTCGGGCGGACAGATACAAGAGACCCAGTACTTC.

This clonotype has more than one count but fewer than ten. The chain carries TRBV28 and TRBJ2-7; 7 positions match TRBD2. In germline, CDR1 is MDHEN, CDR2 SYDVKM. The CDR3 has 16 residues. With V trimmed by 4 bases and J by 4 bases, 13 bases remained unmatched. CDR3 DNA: TGTGCCAGCAGTTCCGCCGGGACTATGAGAGGATACGAGCAGTACTTC. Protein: CASSSAGTMRGYEQYF.

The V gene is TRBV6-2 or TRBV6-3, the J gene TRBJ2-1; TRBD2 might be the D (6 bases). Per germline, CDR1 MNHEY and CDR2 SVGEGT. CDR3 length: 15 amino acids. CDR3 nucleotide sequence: TGTGTCAGTCTTAGCGGTGCGGGCCTTTACAATGAGCAGTTCTTC. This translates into CVSLSGAGLYNEQFF.

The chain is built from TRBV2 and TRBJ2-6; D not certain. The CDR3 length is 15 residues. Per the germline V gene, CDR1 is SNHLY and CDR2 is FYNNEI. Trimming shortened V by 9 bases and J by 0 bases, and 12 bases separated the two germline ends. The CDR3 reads CASTVESSGANVLTF. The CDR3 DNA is TGTGCCAGTACAGTGGAGAGCTCTGGGGCCAACGTCCTGACTTTC.

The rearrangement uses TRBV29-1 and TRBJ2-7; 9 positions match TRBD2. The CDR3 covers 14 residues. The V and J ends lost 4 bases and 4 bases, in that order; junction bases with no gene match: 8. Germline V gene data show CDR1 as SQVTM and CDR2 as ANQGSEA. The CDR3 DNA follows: TGCAGCGTTGGGGTTGCGGGGGGGCGGTACGAGCAGTACTTC. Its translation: CSVGVAGGRYEQYF.

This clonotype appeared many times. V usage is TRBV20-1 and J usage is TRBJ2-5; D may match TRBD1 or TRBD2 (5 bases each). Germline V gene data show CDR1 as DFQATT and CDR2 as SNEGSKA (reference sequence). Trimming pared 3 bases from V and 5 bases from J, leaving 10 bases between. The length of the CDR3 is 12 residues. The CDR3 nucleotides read TGCAGTGCTAGCTTGGGGACGGAGACCCAGTACTTC. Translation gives CSASLGTETQYF.

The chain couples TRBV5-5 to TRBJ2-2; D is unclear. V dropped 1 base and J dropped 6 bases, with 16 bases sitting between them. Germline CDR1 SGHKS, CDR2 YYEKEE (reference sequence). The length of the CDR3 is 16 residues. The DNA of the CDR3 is TGTGCCAGCAGCTTGTCCCCTGATCCAAACGCCGGGGAGCTGTTTTTT. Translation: CASSLSPDPNAGELFF. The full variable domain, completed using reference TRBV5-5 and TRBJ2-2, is DAGVTQSPTHLIKTRGQQVTLRCSPISGHKSVSWYQQVLGQGPQFIFQYYEKEERGRGNFPDRFSARQFPNYSSELNVNALLLGDSALYLCASSLSPDPNAGELFFGEGSRLTVL.

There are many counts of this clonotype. The CDR3 DNA follows: TGTGCCAGCAGCTTAACCCCAGGGTTCGAAAAACTGTTTTTT. This codes for CASSLTPGFEKLFF. This sequence joins TRBV7-8 and TRBJ1-4; D possibly corresponds to TRBD1 (5 bases). This CDR3 has 14 amino acids. Trimming took off 2 bases at V and 8 bases at J, with 12 bases between the two ends. The germline V gene encodes CDR1 SGHVS and CDR2 FQNEAQ.

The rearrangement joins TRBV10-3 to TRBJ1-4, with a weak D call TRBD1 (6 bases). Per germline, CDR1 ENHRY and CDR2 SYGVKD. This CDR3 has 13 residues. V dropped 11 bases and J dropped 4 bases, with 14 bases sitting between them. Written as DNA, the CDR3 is TGTGCCGCGAGGACAGCAGATAATGAAAAACTGTTTTTT. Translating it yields CAARTADNEKLFF.

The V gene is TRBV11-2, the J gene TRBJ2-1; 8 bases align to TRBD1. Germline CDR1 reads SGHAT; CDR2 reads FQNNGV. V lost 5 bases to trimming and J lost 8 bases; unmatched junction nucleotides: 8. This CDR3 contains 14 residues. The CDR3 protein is CASSPGTGPHEQFF. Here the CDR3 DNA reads TGTGCCAGCAGCCCCGGGACAGGACCGCATGAGCAGTTCTTC.

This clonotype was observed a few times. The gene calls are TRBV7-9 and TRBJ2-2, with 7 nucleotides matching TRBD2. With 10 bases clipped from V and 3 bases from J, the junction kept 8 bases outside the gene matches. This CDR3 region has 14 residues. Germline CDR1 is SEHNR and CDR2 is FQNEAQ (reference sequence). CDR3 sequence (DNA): TGTGCCAACCGGGGGGATTGGCACACCGGGGAGCTGTTTTTT. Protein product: CANRGDWHTGELFF.

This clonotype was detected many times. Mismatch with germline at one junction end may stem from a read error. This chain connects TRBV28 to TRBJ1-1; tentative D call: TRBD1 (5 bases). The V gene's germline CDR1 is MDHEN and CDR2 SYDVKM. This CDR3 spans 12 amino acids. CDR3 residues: CASRNLLGGEVF. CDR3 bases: TGTGCCAGCAGGAATTTATTGGGGGGAGAGGTCTTT.